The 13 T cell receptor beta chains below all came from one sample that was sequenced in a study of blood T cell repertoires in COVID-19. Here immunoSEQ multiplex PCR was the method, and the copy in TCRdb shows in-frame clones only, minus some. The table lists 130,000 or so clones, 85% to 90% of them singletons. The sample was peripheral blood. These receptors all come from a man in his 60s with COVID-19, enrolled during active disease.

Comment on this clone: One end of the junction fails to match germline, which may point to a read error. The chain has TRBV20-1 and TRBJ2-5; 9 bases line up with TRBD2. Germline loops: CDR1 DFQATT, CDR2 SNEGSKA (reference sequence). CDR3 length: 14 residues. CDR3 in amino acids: CSPSLAGTQETQYF. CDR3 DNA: TGCAGTCCTAGTCTAGCGGGGACCCAAGAGACCCAGTACTTC.

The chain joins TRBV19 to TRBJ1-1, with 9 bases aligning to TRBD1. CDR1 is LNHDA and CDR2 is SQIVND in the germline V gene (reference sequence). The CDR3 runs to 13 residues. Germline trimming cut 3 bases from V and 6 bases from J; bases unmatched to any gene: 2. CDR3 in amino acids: CASSMDRGAEAFF. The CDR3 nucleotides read TGTGCCAGTAGTATGGACAGGGGCGCTGAAGCTTTCTTT.

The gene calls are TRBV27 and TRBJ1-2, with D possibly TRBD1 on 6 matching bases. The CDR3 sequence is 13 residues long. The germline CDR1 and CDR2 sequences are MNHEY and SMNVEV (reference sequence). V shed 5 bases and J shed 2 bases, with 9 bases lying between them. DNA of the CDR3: TGTGCCAGCAGTCTAGACAGGAACTATGGCTACACCTTC. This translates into CASSLDRNYGYTF.

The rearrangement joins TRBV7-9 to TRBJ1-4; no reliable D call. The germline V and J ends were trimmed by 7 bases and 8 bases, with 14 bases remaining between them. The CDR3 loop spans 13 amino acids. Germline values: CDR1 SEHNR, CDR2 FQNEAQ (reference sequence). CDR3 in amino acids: CASTRLAGEKLFF. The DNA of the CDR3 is TGTGCCAGCACCCGGTTAGCGGGCGAAAAACTGTTTTTT.

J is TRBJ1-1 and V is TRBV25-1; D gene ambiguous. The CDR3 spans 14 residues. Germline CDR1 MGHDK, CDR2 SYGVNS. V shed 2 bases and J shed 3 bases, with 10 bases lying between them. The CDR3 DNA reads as TGTGCCAGCAGTGAAGCGAGTACAGACACTGAAGCTTTCTTT. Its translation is CASSEASTDTEAFF. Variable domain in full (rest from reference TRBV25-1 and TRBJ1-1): EADIYQTPRYLVIGTGKKITLECSQTMGHDKMYWYQQDPGMELHLIHYSYGVNSTEKGDLSSESTVSRIRTEHFPLTLESARPSHTSQYLCASSEASTDTEAFFGQGTRLTVV.

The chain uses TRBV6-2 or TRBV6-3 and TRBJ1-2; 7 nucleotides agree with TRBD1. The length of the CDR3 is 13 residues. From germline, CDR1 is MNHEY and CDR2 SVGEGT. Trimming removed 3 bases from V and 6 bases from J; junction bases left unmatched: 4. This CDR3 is CASSYRGGDGYTF. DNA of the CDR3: TGTGCCAGCAGTTATAGAGGGGGCGATGGCTACACCTTC.

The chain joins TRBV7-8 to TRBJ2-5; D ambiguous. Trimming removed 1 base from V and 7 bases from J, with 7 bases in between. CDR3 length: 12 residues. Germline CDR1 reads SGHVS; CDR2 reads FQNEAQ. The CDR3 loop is CASSLGPRTQYF. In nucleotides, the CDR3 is TGTGCCAGCAGCTTAGGCCCCAGGACCCAGTACTTC.

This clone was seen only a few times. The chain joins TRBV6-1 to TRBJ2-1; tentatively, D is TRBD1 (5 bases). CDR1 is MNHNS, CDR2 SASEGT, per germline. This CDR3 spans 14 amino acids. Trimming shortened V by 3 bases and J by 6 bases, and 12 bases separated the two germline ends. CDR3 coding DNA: TGTGCCAGCAGTGATGTCAGGGCGCGCAATGAGCAGTTCTTC. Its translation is CASSDVRARNEQFF.

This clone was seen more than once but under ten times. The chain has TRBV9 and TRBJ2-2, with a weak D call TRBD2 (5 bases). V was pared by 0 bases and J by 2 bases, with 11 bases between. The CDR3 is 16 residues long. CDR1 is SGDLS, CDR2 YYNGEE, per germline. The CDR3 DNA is TGTGCCAGCAGCGTAGTAGAGGGTCTTAACACCGGGGAGCTGTTTTTT. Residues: CASSVVEGLNTGELFF.

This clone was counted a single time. The CDR3 coding sequence is TGTGCCTCAGGACAGGGATCTAAGTACGAGCAGTACTTC. Protein product: CASGQGSKYEQYF. The J gene is TRBJ2-7, the V gene TRBV30; 8 nucleotides align to TRBD1. The V and J ends lost 7 bases and 4 bases, in that order; junction bases with no gene match: 9. The CDR3 length is 13 residues. The germline gives CDR1 GTSNPN, CDR2 SVGIG (reference sequence).

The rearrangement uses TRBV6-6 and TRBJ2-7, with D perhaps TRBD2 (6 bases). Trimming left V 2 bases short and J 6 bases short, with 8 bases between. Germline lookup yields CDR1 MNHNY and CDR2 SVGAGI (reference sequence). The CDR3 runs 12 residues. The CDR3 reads CASSYGTPEQYF. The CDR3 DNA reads TGTGCCAGCAGTTACGGGACTCCCGAGCAGTACTTC.

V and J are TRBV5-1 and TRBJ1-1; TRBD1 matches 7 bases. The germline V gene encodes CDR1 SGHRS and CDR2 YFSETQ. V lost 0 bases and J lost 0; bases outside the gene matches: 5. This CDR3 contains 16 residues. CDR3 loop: CASSLGQGLMNTEAFF. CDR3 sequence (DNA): TGCGCCAGCAGCTTGGGACAGGGTTTAATGAACACTGAAGCTTTCTTT.

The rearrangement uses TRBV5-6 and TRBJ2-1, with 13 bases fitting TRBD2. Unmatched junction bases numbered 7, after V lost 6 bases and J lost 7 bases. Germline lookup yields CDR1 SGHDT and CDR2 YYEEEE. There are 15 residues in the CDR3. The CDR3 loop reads CASIELAGGLNEQFF. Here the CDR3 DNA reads TGTGCCAGCATTGAACTAGCGGGGGGGTTAAATGAGCAGTTCTTC.